Below, one T cell receptor beta chain is given with its context. Its target is not known. The germline V gene has CDR1 LNHDA and CDR2 SQIVND (reference sequence). Trimming pared 1 base from V and 9 bases from J, leaving 16 bases between. CDR3 length: 16 amino acids. Described time point: recipient sample about 28 days before transplant, after cytoreduction. This table comes from immunoSEQ multiplex PCR, and its TCRdb copy is limited to in-frame clones, with some not included. The profile shows about 41,000 clones, less than 85% of them singletons. The sample originates from a study of T cell clonotyping in hematopoietic cell transplantation. General observations from the study: Graft donor and pretransplant recipient Inverse Simpson Index values predicted broader posttransplant TCR diversity.

Sequenced here: peripheral blood mononuclear cells, sampled before stem cell transplant. The chain uses TRBV19 and TRBJ1-6; no clear D gene. This TCR was recovered from a man in his fifties or sixties with acute myeloid leukemia. Some clones in this sample may be carry-over from other donors' samples. The CDR3 nucleotides read TGTGCCAGTAGTATAGGCCCGAGGCCTCTTCTTTCACCCCTCCACTTT. Protein: CASSIGPRPLLSPLHF.